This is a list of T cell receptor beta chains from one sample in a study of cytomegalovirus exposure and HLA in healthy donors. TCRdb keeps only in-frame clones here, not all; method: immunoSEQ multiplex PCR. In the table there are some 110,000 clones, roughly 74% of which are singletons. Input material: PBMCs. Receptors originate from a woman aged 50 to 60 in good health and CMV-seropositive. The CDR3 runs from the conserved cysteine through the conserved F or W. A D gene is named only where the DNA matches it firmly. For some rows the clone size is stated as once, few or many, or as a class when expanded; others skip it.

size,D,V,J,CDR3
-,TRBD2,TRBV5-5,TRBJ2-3,CASSTSAGRGTDTQYF
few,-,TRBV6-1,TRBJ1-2,CASSEAPGPYYGYTF
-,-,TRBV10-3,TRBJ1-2,CAISRRRPDGYTF
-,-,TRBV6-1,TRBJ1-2,CASSNMFRGYGYTF
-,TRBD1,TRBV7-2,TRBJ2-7,CASSLGRGGDEQYF
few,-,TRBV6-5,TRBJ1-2,CASSERWGVGYTF
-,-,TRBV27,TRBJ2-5,CASSQTSQASQYF
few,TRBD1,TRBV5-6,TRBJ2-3,CASSPENYRGDTQYF
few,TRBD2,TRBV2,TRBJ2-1,CASRLGLAGGNEQFF
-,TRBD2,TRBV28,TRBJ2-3,CASLKTSGTDTQYF
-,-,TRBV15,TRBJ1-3,CATSRVRGLSGNTIYF
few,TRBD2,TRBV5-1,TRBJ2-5,CASSLGWSGGSGETQYF
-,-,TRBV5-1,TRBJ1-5,CASSSGPEQPQHF
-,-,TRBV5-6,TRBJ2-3,CASSQTEVTDTQYF
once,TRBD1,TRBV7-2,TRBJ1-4,CASSPGNRGNEKLFF
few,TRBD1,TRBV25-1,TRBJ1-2,CASSEQGAGGYTF
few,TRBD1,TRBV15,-,CATSGTGHYEQYF
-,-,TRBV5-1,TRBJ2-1,CASSRSPEGGLVEQFF
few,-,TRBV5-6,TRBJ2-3,CASSLVRGGARDTQYF
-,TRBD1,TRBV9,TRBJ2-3,CASSVAIQGAGSTDTQYF
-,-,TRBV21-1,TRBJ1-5,CASSNRQALRSNQPQHF
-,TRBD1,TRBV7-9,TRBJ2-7,CASSPGGPYEQYF
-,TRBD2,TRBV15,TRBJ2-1,CATTGTSGGPDEQFF
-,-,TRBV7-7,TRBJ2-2,CASSLKQNTGELFF
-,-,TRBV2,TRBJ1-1,CASRAGEGFEAFF
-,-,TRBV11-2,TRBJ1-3,CASSVQGSGNTIYF
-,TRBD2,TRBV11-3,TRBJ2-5,CASSLSSGDSETQYF
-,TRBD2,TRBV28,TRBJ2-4,CASSPALGSGDPYF
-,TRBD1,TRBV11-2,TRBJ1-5,CASTQRDRNQPQHF
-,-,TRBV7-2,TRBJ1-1,CASSLGRVGKTEAFF
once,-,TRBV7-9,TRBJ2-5,CSSSLARTVEETQYF
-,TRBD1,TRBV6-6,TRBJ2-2,CATYGRQGRATGELFF
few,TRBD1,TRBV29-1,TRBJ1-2,CSVLPGTGGFLYGYTF
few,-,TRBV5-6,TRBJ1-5,CASSGHGLYQPQHF
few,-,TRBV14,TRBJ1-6,CASSQDRSRNSPLHF
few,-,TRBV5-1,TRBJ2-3,CASSILGATDTQYF
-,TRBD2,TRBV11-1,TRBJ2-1,CASSSRGGTYNEQFF
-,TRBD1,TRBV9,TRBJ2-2,CASSGRGQENTGELFF
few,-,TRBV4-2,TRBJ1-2,CASSQEKGANYGYTF
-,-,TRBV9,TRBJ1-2,CASSTLNYGYTF
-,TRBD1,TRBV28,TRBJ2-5,CASSVGGAGKETQYF
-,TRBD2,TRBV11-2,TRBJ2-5,CASSLVSRVAGGLKETQYF
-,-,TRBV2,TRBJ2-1,CASSREIAATYNEQFF
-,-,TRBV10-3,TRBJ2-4,CAIIAFYIAKNIQYF
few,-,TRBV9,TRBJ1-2,CASSVRGLGGYTF
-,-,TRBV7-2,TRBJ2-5,CASSLPGYQETQYF
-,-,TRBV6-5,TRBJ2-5,CASSYSDSQETQYF
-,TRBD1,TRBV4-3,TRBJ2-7,CASSHNRGKAYEQYF
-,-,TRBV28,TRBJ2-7,CASSWRGTYEQYF
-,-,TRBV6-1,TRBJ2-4,CASSQSGVSKNIQYF
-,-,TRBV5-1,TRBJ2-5,CASSWSGGAEETQYF
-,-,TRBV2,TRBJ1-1,CASSVLRGMNTEAFF
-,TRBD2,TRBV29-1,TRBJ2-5,CSEAPGGETQYF
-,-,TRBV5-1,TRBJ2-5,CASSPRTVTQYF
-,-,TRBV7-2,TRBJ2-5,CASSLGPVGSQETQYF
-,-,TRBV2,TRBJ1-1,CAGRDGNTEAFF